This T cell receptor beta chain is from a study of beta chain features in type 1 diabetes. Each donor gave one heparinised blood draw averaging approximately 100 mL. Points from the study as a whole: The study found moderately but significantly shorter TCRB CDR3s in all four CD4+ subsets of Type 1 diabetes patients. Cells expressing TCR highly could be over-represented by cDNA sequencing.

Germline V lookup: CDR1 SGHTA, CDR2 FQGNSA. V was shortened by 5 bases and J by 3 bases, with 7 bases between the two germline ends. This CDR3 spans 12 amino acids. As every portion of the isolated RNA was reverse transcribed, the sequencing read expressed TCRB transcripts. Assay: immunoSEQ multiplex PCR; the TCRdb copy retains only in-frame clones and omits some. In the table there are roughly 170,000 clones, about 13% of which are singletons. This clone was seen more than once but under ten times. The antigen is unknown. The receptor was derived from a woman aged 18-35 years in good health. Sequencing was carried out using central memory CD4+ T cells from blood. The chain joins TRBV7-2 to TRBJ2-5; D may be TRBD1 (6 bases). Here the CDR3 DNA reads TGTGCCAGCAGCCGGACAGAAGAGACCCAGTACTTC. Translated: CASSRTEETQYF.